This TCR beta chain was sequenced in a study of cytomegalovirus exposure and HLA in healthy donors. Across the study: Early release data held approximately 81 million unique TCRs from HLA-typed donors.

With regard to this clone: The antigen is undetermined.

The CDR3 has 17 residues. V lost 2 bases to trimming and J lost 8 bases; unmatched junction nucleotides: 12. Germline values: CDR1 SNHLY, CDR2 FYNNEI. Vbeta (60) and Jbeta (13) primers were used in the PCR. The data were produced by immunoSEQ multiplex PCR, yet TCRdb's version contains in-frame clones alone and is incomplete. The sample has 98,000 or so clones, over 65% seen once; the top ten hold roughly a sixth. Notes on the study in general: From TCR beta sequences, most subjects' HLA-A and HLA-B alleles were reportedly predicted accurately. Trimming of TCR beta V- and J-genes showed a link, identified in a later analysis, to a missense DCLRE1C variant.

J is TRBJ1-4 and V is TRBV2, with TRBD1 matching 9 bases. The receptor was derived from a man aged 55-75 years in good health and CMV-seropositive. Sequencing was performed on PBMCs. DNA for the CDR3: TGTGCCAGCAGTGAAAGGACAGGGGTCCTCGGAGGGGAAAAACTGTTTTTT. Protein product: CASSERTGVLGGEKLFF.